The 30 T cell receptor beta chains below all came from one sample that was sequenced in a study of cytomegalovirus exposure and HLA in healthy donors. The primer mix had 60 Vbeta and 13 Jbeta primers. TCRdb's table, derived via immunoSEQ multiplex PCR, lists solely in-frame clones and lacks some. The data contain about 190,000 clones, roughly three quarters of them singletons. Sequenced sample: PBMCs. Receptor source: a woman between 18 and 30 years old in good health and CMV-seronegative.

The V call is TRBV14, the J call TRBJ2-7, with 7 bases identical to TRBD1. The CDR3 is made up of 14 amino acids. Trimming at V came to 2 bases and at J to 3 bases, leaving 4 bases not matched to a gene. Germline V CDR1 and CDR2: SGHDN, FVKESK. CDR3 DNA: TGTGCCAGCAGCCAACGGCAGGGGGTCTACGAGCAGTACTTC. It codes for CASSQRQGVYEQYF.

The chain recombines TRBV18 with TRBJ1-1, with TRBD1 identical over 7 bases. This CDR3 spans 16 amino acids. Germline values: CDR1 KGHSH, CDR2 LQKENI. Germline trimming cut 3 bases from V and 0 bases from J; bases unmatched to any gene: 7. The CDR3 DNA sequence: TGTGCCAGCTCACCGTATACCGGGACAGTGAACACTGAAGCTTTCTTT. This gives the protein CASSPYTGTVNTEAFF. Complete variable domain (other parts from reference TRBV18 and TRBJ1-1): NAGVMQNPRHLVRRRGQEARLRCSPMKGHSHVYWYRQLPEEGLKFMVYLQKENIIDESGMPKERFSAEFPKEGPSILRIQQVVRGDSAAYFCASSPYTGTVNTEAFFGQGTRLTVV.

CDR3 region: CASTLGQGIPYSNQPQHF. CDR3 nucleotide sequence: TGTGCCAGCACCCTTGGACAGGGCATCCCTTATAGCAATCAGCCCCAGCATTTT. The chain combines TRBV6-8 with TRBJ1-5; 8 nucleotides line up with TRBD1. From germline, CDR1 is MNHGY and CDR2 SAAAGT. This CDR3 is built from 18 residues. V shed 7 bases, J shed 0 bases, and the junction held 14 bases outside the gene matches.

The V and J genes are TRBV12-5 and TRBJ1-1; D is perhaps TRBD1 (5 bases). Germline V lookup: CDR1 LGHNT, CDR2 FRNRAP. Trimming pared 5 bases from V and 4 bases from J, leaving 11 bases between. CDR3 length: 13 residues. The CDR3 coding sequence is TGTGCTAGTGGTCCCGACAGCCCCACTGAAGCTTTCTTT. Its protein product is CASGPDSPTEAFF.

The CDR3, as DNA: TGTGCCAGCAGCTGGGGACTAGCGGGGGGCACAGATACGCAGTATTTT. It is translated as CASSWGLAGGTDTQYF. The rearrangement uses TRBV7-3 and TRBJ2-3; TRBD2 matches at 14 bases. This CDR3 region has 16 residues. The V gene end was trimmed by 4 bases and the J gene end by 1 base; junction bases not matched to a gene: 1. Germline CDR1 is SGHTA and CDR2 is FQGTGA.

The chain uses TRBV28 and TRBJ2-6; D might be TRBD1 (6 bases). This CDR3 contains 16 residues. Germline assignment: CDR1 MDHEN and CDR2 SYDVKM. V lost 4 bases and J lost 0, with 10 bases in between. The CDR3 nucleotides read TGTGCCAGCAGTTCCGGACAGCGCTCTGGGGCCAACGTCCTGACTTTC. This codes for CASSSGQRSGANVLTF.

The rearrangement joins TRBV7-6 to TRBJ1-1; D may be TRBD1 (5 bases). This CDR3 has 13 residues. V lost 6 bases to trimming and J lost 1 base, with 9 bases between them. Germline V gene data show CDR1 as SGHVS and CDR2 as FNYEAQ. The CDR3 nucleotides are TGTGCCAGCAGACTACAGGAGAACACTGAAGCTTTCTTT. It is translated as CASRLQENTEAFF. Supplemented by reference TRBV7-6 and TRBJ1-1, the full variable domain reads GAGVSQSPRYKVTKRGQDVALRCDPISGHVSLYWYRQALGQGPEFLTYFNYEAQQDKSGLPNDRFSAERPEGSISTLTIQRTEQRDSAMYRCASRLQENTEAFFGQGTRLTVV.

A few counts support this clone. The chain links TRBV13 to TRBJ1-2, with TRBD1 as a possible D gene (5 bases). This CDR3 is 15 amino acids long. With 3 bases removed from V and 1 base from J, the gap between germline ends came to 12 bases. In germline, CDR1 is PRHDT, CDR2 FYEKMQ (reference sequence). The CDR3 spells CASSLLTALNYGYTF. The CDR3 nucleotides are TGTGCCAGCAGCTTGTTGACAGCACTTAACTATGGCTACACCTTC.

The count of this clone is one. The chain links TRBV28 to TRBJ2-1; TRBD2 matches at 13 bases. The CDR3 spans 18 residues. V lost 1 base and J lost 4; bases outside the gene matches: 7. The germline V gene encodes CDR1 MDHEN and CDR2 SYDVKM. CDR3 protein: CASSLSGLAGSAYNEQFF. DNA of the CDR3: TGTGCCAGCAGTTTATCGGGACTAGCGGGAAGTGCATACAATGAGCAGTTCTTC.

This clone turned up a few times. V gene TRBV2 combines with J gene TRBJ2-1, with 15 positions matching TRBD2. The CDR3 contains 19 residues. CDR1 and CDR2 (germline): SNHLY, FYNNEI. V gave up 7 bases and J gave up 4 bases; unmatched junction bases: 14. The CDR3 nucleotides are TGTGCCAGCAATGGGCCGGGACTAGCGGGGGGACTGGGATACAATGAGCAGTTCTTC. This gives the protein CASNGPGLAGGLGYNEQFF.

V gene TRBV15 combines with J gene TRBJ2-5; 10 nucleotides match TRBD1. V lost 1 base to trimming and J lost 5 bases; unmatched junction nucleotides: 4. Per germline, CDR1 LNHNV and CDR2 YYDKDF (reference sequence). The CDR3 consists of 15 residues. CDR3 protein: CATSRGSTGGETQYF. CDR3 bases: TGTGCCACCAGCAGAGGTTCGACAGGGGGCGAGACCCAGTACTTC.

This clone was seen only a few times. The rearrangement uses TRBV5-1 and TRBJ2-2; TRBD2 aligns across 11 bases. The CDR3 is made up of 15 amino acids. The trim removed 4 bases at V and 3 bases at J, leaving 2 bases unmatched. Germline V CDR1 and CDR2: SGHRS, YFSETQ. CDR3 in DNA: TGCGCCAGCAGCAAGGGACTAGCGGACACCGGGGAGCTGTTTTTT. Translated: CASSKGLADTGELFF.

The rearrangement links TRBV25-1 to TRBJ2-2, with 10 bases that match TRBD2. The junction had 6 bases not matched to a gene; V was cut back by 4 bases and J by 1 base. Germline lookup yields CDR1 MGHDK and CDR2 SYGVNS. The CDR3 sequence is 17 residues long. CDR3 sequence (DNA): TGTGCCAGCAGTGCCATAACTAGCGGGGTGAACACCGGGGAGCTGTTTTTT. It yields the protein CASSAITSGVNTGELFF. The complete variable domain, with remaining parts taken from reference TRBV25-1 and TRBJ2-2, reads EADIYQTPRYLVIGTGKKITLECSQTMGHDKMYWYQQDPGMELHLIHYSYGVNSTEKGDLSSESTVSRIRTEHFPLTLESARPSHTSQYLCASSAITSGVNTGELFFGEGSRLTVL.

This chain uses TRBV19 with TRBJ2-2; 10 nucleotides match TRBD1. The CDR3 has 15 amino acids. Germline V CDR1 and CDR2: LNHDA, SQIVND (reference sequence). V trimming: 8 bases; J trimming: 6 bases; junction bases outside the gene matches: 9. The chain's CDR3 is CASLSDRGVSGELFF. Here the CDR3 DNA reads TGTGCCAGTTTGTCGGACAGGGGGGTCTCCGGGGAGCTGTTTTTT. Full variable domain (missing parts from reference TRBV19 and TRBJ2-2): DGGITQSPKYLFRKEGQNVTLSCEQNLNHDAMYWYRQDPGQGLRLIYYSQIVNDFQKGDIAEGYSVSREKKESFPLTVTSAQKNPTAFYLCASLSDRGVSGELFFGEGSRLTVL.

CDR3 protein: CASSEGTRGTGELFF. The CDR3 region has the DNA TGTGCCAGCAGTGAAGGGACCCGCGGGACCGGGGAGCTGTTTTTT. The V gene is TRBV6-1, the J gene TRBJ2-2; perhaps TRBD2 as D (5 bases). Germline CDR1 reads MNHNS; CDR2 reads SASEGT. The ends were cut back, 1 base at V and 5 bases at J, with 11 bases in the middle. There are 15 residues in the CDR3.

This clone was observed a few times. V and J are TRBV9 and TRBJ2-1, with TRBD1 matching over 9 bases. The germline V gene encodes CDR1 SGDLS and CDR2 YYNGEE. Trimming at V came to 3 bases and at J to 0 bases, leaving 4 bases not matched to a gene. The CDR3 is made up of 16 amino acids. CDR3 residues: CASSAGQGISYNEQFF. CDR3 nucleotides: TGTGCCAGCAGCGCCGGACAGGGGATCTCCTACAATGAGCAGTTCTTC.

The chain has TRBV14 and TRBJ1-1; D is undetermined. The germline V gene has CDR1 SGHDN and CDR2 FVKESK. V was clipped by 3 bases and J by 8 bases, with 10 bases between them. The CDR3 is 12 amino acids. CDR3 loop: CASSQWEVEAFF. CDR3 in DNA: TGTGCCAGCAGCCAGTGGGAGGTGGAAGCTTTCTTT.

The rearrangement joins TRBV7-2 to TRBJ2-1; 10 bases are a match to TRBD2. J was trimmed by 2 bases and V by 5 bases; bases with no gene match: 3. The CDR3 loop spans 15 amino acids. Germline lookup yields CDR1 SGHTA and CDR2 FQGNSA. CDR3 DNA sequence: TGTGCCAGCAGCCCAACTAGCGGGACCTACAATGAGCAGTTCTTC. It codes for CASSPTSGTYNEQFF.

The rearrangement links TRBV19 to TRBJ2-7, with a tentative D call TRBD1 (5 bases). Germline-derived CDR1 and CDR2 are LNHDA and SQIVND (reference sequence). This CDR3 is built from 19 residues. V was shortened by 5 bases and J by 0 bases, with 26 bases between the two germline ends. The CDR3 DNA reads TGTGCCAGTAGTCCCGGTGCAAGGGGCGACCTCCTAAGCTCCTACGAGCAGTACTTC. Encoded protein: CASSPGARGDLLSSYEQYF.

CDR3 in amino acids: CASSASTGTRPQPQHF. CDR3 coding DNA: TGTGCCAGCAGCGCATCAACAGGGACTAGACCTCAGCCCCAGCATTTT. V usage is TRBV28 and J usage is TRBJ1-5; D is possibly TRBD1 (6 bases). This CDR3 spans 16 amino acids. Germline CDR1 reads MDHEN; CDR2 reads SYDVKM. Deletions cut 6 bases from V and 6 bases from J, with 21 bases between.

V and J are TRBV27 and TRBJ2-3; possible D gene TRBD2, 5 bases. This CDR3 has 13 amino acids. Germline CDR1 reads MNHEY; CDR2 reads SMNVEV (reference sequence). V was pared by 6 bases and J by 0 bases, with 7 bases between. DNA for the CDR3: TGTGCCAGCAGGAGCGGCAGCACAGATACGCAGTATTTT. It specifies CASRSGSTDTQYF.

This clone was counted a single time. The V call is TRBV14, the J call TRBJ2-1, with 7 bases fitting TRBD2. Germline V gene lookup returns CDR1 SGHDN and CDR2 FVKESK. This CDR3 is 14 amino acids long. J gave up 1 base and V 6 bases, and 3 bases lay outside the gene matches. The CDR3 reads CASRGGLSYNEQFF. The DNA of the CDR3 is TGTGCCAGCAGGGGGGGGTTATCCTACAATGAGCAGTTCTTC.

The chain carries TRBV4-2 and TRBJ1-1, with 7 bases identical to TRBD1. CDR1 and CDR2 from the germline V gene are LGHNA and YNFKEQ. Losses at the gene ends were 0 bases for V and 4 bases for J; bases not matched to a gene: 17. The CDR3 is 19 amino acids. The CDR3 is CASSQETGEVGLWSTEAFF. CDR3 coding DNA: TGTGCCAGCAGCCAAGAAACAGGGGAGGTCGGTTTATGGAGCACTGAAGCTTTCTTT.

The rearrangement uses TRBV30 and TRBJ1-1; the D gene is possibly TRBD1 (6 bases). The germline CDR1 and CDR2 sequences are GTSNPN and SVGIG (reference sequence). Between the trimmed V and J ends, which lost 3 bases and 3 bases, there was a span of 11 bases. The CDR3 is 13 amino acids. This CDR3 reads CAWRDSSDTEAFF. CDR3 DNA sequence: TGTGCCTGGAGGGACAGCAGTGACACTGAAGCTTTCTTT. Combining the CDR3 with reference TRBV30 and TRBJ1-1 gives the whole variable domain SQTIHQWPATLVQPVGSPLSLECTVEGTSNPNLYWYRQAAGRGLQLLFYSVGIGQISSEVPQNLSASRPQDRQFILSSKKLLLSDSGFYLCAWRDSSDTEAFFGQGTRLTVV.

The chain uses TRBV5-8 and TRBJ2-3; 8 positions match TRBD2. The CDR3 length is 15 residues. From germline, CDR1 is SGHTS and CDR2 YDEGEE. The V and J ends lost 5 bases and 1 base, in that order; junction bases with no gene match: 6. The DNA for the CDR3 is TGTGCCAGCAGGAGATTTAGCGGGGGCACAGATACGCAGTATTTT. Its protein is CASRRFSGGTDTQYF. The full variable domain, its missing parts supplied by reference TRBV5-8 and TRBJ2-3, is EAGVTQSPTHLIKTRGQQATLRCSPISGHTSVYWYQQALGLGLQFLLWYDEGEERNRGNFPPRFSGRQFPNYSSELNVNALELEDSALYLCASRRFSGGTDTQYFGPGTRLTVL.

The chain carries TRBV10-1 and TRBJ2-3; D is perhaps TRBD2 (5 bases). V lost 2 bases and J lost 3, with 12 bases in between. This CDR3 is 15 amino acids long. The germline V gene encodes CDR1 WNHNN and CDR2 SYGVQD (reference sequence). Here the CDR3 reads CASSEPGLATDTQYF. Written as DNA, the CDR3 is TGCGCCAGCAGTGAGCCTGGTCTAGCTACAGATACGCAGTATTTT.

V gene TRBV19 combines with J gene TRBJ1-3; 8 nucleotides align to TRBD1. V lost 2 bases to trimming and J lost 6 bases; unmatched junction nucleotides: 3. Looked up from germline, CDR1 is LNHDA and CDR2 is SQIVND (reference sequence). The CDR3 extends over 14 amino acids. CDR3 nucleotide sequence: TGTGCCAGTAGTATAAAACAGGGGGAAAACACCATATATTTT. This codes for CASSIKQGENTIYF.

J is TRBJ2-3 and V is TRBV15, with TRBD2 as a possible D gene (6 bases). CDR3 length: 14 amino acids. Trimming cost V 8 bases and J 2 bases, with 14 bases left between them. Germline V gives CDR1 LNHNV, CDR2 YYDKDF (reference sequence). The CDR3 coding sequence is TGTGCCACCTGCCGGACTACCTACACAGATACGCAGTATTTT. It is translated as CATCRTTYTDTQYF.

CDR3 protein: CASSLLGRGSYEQYF. As DNA, the CDR3 is TGTGCCAGCAGTTTATTGGGCAGGGGCTCCTACGAGCAGTACTTC. The chain employs TRBV27 and TRBJ2-7; the D gene is possibly TRBD1 (6 bases). V was clipped by 1 base and J by 0 bases, with 10 bases between them. This CDR3 comprises 15 residues. Germline assignment: CDR1 MNHEY and CDR2 SMNVEV (reference sequence).

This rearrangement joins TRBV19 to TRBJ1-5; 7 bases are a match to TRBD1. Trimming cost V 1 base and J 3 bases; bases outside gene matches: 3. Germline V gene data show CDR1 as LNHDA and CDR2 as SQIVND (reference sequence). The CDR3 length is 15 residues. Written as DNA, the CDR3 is TGTGCCAGTAGTATAGTCGGGACAGCCAATCAGCCCCAGCATTTT. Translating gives CASSIVGTANQPQHF.